This TCR beta chain originates from a study of cytomegalovirus exposure and HLA in healthy donors. General study findings and limits: For most TCR beta V segments, an earlier analysis put the productive rate at about 87% or about 30% of the time. TCR beta chain V- and J-gene trimming was linked, in a later analysis, to a missense variant in DCLRE1C.

As to this clone: As yet, its antigen is unknown.

The CDR3 length is 15 residues. V shed 5 bases and J 4 bases; nucleotides not matched to a gene: 6. In germline, CDR1 is SGHRS, CDR2 YFSETQ. PCR amplification relied on 60 Vbeta primers (plus 13 Jbeta primers). Generated by immunoSEQ multiplex PCR, the TCRdb table keeps only in-frame clones and is missing some. The sample gives about 140,000 clones, 73% of which show up once; 1% to 1.5% is in the top ten. This clonotype was obtained from a woman between 40 and 55 years old in good health and CMV-seronegative. Sequenced input: PBMCs. The chain joins TRBV5-1 to TRBJ2-1, with 10 bases aligning to TRBD2. The CDR3 here is CASSPGLAEYNEQFF. The CDR3 nucleotides read TGCGCCAGCAGTCCCGGACTAGCGGAGTACAATGAGCAGTTCTTC.